This T cell receptor beta chain originates from a study of CD8 T cells in Susac syndrome (dated by TCRdb to 2018 to 2020). Concerning the study at large: The study used repertoire sequencing to test whether antigen drove CD8+ T cell activation and differentiation in Susac syndrome. Clonality of the CD8+ T cell repertoire was compared between eleven to twelve healthy donors, roughly 14 Susac syndrome patients and under 16 multiple sclerosis patients.

Broad study findings and their caveats: The study acknowledged that relatively few individuals were included in the TCR sequencing and HLA analysis.

RNA was extracted with the RNeasy kit and roughly 0.45 to 1 ug was reverse transcribed using random hexamers. The immunoSEQ multiplex PCR assay, which covers 54 Vbeta and 13 Jbeta segments, was used to amplify TCR beta CDR3 regions. PCR amplification bias was corrected by using a synthetic template baseline for primer optimization and computational correction. The original methods were these. Reads were assigned to V, D and J genes according to IMGT and analyzed in immunoSEQ Analyzer, with only productive sequences retained. Clonality was computed as one minus Shannon entropy normalized by log2 of the number of productive unique sequences. For each patient and control, public and private clones were evaluated among the 100 most prevalent clones. Susac-specific clones were defined as absent from healthy and MS cohorts, 1052 published viral clones and other ImmuneACCESS disease sequences. TCRdb reworked the public reads: Q25 trimming with fastp, MiXCR clone assembly, productive beta chains retained. All rows with the same CDR3 protein become a single entry with the most common DNA and genes. It is TCRdb's table, rather than the study itself, that gives the V and J calls and clone size. This sample gives fewer than 150,000 distinct CDR3 sequences in total; 85% to 95% of them show up just once. The top ten clones comprise roughly 0.27% of the sample.

CDR3 length: 15 amino acids, cysteine to phenylalanine. The retained sequence is limited to the CDR3, 45 bases, with the frame set at the first base. The germline V gene (reference sequence) supplies CDR1 SEHNR and CDR2 FQNEAQ. V is pruned by 0 bases and J by 0 bases, leaving 2 bases of the junction without a gene match. High-throughput TCR beta sequencing profiled peripheral blood CD8+ and CD4+ T cells from healthy donors, Susac syndrome patients and multiple sclerosis patients. Healthy donors were age- and sex-matched controls. CD8+ TEMRA cells were enriched by FACS, while bulk CD8+ and CD4+ T cells were purified by magnetic negative isolation. Blood was drawn into EDTA tubes, processed within 24 hours, and PBMCs were isolated by density gradient centrifugation. PBMCs destined for TCR sequencing were cryopreserved in liquid nitrogen and later thawed in a 37 °C water bath. The sorted or isolated CD4+, CD8+ and CD8+ TEMRA cells reached a purity of at least 90%.

Details on this clonotype: Its antigen has not been determined. There are no base qualities to consult, and no much larger clone falls within one base.

This receptor chain uses TRBV7-9 and TRBJ2-7, with TRBD1 identical over 7 junction bases. The sequenced material came from CD8+ T cells from PBMCs. The sequence was obtained from a human donor in good health. At the DNA level, the sequence is TGTGCCAGCAGCTTAGCGAGGGACAGCTCCTACGAGCAGTACTTC. This translates into CASSLARDSSYEQYF.